This T cell receptor beta chain was sequenced for a study of T cell repertoires in cytomegalovirus infection. Whole-study context: CMV epitopes in the study were HLA-C-restricted (recently identified) and HLA-B-restricted (well studied). CMV infection and matching HLA type were both indicated by public TCR beta signatures. The study, taken as a whole, reports: Cumulative public TCR beta family frequency identified CMV carriers with the relevant HLA.

TCRdb used MiXCR to reprocess the reads, holding one entry per CDR3 protein. The repertoire has around 800,000 distinct CDR3 sequences, roughly 33% of them found once; the top ten carry over 10%. This clonotype showed up many times. Its antigen is unknown. This CDR3 is built from 13 residues. Between the trimmed V and J ends, which lost 1 base and 5 bases, there was a span of 8 bases. Germline-derived CDR1 and CDR2 are SGHVS and FNYEAQ. J is TRBJ1-2 and V is TRBV7-6; D call uncertain. Sample: cultured CD8+ T cells from PBMCs, taken from culture after CMV antigen stimulation. The clonotype comes from a human donor in good health (CMV status not recorded). Some clones in this sample may be carry-over from other donors' samples. This chain's CDR3 is CASSLGVGYGYTF. CDR3 DNA sequence: TGTGCCAGCAGCTTAGGCGTAGGGTATGGCTACACCTTC.